This is a list of T cell receptor beta chains from one sample in a study of shared clonotypes between healthy human individuals. The method was immunoSEQ multiplex PCR; TCRdb's version includes in-frame clones alone and lacks a portion of them. The repertoire holds around 320,000 clones, with around 87% as singletons. Source material: memory CD8+ T cells sorted from blood. These receptors all stem from a man aged 18 to 30 in good health. Each CDR3 is given with its conserved first and last residue. The order of the fields is CDR3 DNA, CDR3 protein, clone size, V gene, J gene, D gene. D genes are given only for firm matches. Size tells how often a clone was seen (once, few, many) or the class of an expanded clone, and some rows leave it out.

TGCAGCGTTCTGGACACCCGTCACTCCTACGAGCAGTACTTC	CSVLDTRHSYEQYF	.	TRBV29-1	TRBJ2-7	.
TGTGCTAGTGGTTTGCCACCGAGGACAGGGTATTTTGGCTACAATGAGCAGTTCTTC	CASGLPPRTGYFGYNEQFF	.	TRBV12-5	TRBJ2-1	TRBD1
TGCGCCAGCAGGCCGGGACAGGCCACTATCTACAATGAGCAGTTCTTC	CASRPGQATIYNEQFF	.	TRBV10-2	TRBJ2-1	TRBD1
TGTGCCAGCAGTTGGGGACAGGGCGATGAGCAGTTCTTC	CASSWGQGDEQFF	.	TRBV6-5	TRBJ2-1	TRBD1
TGCGCCAGCAGCCAAGAAGTCCTGTCCGTGGCCCAGTACTTC	CASSQEVLSVAQYF	.	TRBV4-3	TRBJ2-5	.
TGTGCCAGCAGCTTATCCCCCGGGAACACTGAAGCTTTCTTT	CASSLSPGNTEAFF	many	TRBV7-2	TRBJ1-1	.
TGTGCCAGCAGCGCTAAACCGGGACAGGGGGCCGTCTACGAGCAGTACTTC	CASSAKPGQGAVYEQYF	.	TRBV7-6	TRBJ2-7	TRBD1
TGTGCCAGCAGTAACCAGGGACCCGAAGAGACCCAGTACTTC	CASSNQGPEETQYF	.	TRBV6-5	TRBJ2-5	.
TGCGCCAGCAGCCCTACATCTGCAACTAATGAAAAACTGTTTTTT	CASSPTSATNEKLFF	few	TRBV4-3	TRBJ1-4	.
TGCGCCAGCAGCTTTGAGACCAGGGGGACTGAAGCTTTCTTT	CASSFETRGTEAFF	.	TRBV5-1	TRBJ1-1	TRBD1
TGTGCCAGCAGCTTAGGGCTAGCGGAAGTAGATGAGCAGTTCTTC	CASSLGLAEVDEQFF	.	TRBV7-9	TRBJ2-1	TRBD2
TGCGCCAGCAGCCTCAGAGCGGATTACACCGGGGAGCTGTTTTTT	CASSLRADYTGELFF	.	TRBV4-1	TRBJ2-2	.
TGTGCCAGCAGTTACTCGTCCACTGAAGCTTTCTTT	CASSYSSTEAFF	.	TRBV6-6	TRBJ1-1	.
TGTGCCAGCGGGGTTGGCAGGGGGCTTTATCAGCCCCAGCATTTT	CASGVGRGLYQPQHF	.	TRBV6-4	TRBJ1-5	TRBD1
TGTGCCAGCAGACGGGGGGGCCCTGACACAGATACGCAGTATTTT	CASRRGGPDTDTQYF	.	TRBV2	TRBJ2-3	TRBD2
TGTGCCAGCAGCCCCGCCGGACAGTATAATTCACCCCTCCACTTT	CASSPAGQYNSPLHF	.	TRBV7-6	TRBJ1-6	.
TGTGCCAGCAGCCAGACTAGCGAGAAAGAGACCCAGTACTTC	CASSQTSEKETQYF	.	TRBV5-4	TRBJ2-5	TRBD2
TGTGCCAGCGGGGGGTGGAGGGCCACCGGGGAGCTGTTTTTT	CASGGWRATGELFF	.	TRBV7-9	TRBJ2-2	.
TGTGCCACCGCGGGGGAGGGCTCCTACGAGCAGTACTTC	CATAGEGSYEQYF	.	TRBV15	TRBJ2-7	TRBD2
TGTGCCAGCAGTGAAGGGGGGGAGGGTCTACCGGCGTCTTACGAGCAGTACTTC	CASSEGGEGLPASYEQYF	.	TRBV2	TRBJ2-7	TRBD2
TGTGCCAGCAGCTTGCGGGGTACGAGCTACGAGCAGTACTTC	CASSLRGTSYEQYF	.	TRBV5-4	TRBJ2-7	.
TGCGCCAGCAGCCAAGCTGCGACTAGCTGGCAGTTCTTC	CASSQAATSWQFF	.	TRBV4-1	TRBJ2-1	TRBD2
TGTGCCTGGAGTGTAACAGGGGGCTACGAGCAGTACTTC	CAWSVTGGYEQYF	.	TRBV30	TRBJ2-7	TRBD1
TGCGCCAGCAGATCGGACAGGGGCGAGACCCAGTACTTC	CASRSDRGETQYF	.	TRBV4-1	TRBJ2-5	TRBD1
TGTGCCAGCAGTGAGTACCAGATAACCTACGAGCAGTACTTC	CASSEYQITYEQYF	.	TRBV6-1	TRBJ2-7	.
TGTGCCACCTCAGCGGGAGGCAACGAGCAGTACTTC	CATSAGGNEQYF	once	TRBV27	TRBJ2-7	TRBD2
TGTGCCAGCAGGGGGGACAGATTCGGGGCTTTCTTT	CASRGDRFGAFF	.	TRBV6-1	TRBJ1-1	TRBD1
TGTGCCAGCAGCGTAGCTGTGGCCCTTCCACCCCCGACCGACGGGCATAACTATGGCTACACCTTC	CASSVAVALPPPTDGHNYGYTF	.	TRBV9	TRBJ1-2	.
TGTGCCTCCCCAGGAGGGCAGTATGAGCAGTTCTTC	CASPGGQYEQFF	few	TRBV6-5	TRBJ2-1	.
TGCACCAGCAGCCAAGAAGGGGGGGGTAGAGATACGCAGTATTTT	CTSSQEGGGRDTQYF	.	TRBV1	TRBJ2-3	.
TGTGCCAGCAGCCCGACGGACGGGGGCTACGAGCAGTACTTC	CASSPTDGGYEQYF	.	TRBV9	TRBJ2-7	.
TGCGCCAGCAGCTTGGGTCGGACAGGGCAAGGCTACACCTTC	CASSLGRTGQGYTF	.	TRBV5-1	TRBJ1-2	TRBD1
TGTGCCAGCAGTTATGTCACGGTCTCTGGGGCCAACGTCCTGACTTTC	CASSYVTVSGANVLTF	.	TRBV7-4	TRBJ2-6	.
TGTGCCAGCAGCTTGGAGACAGACTACGAGCAGTACTTC	CASSLETDYEQYF	.	TRBV5-4	TRBJ2-7	.
TGTGCCAGCAGCCCCACCTCTGGCGGGGGCCACACCGGGGAGCTGTTTTTT	CASSPTSGGGHTGELFF	.	TRBV11-2	TRBJ2-2	.
TGTGCCAGCAGTTTATTGGGGGTACAAGGCACAGATACGCAGTATTTT	CASSLLGVQGTDTQYF	.	TRBV27	TRBJ2-3	.